These 25 T cell receptor beta chains share one sample of origin, sequenced in a study of blood T cells in healthy people across ages. Then a second PCR, running about 6 to 11 cycles, was carried out with a sample-barcoded 5' primer and a J-beta primer mix. MiXCR, applied by TCRdb to the 5' RACE reads, yields one record per CDR3 protein. The sample lists roughly 1.5 million distinct CDR3 sequences, 42% occurring once. The sequencing input was blood. The receptors shown here come from a woman aged 18 to 35 in good health.

The chain links TRBV7-2 to TRBJ2-1, with 7 bases lining up with TRBD2. The CDR3 contains 16 residues. In germline, CDR1 is SGHTA, CDR2 FQGNSA. V was pared by 2 bases and J by 8 bases, with 12 bases of the junction left unmatched. DNA of the CDR3: TGTGCCAGCAGCTTAAGGGTAGCGGGCCGGGGCGATGAGCAGTTCTTC. Translated: CASSLRVAGRGDEQFF.

This chain links TRBV24-1 with TRBJ1-1; no definite D call. The V gene lost 10 bases and the J gene lost 3 bases, with 17 bases spanning the gap. The CDR3 loop spans 14 amino acids. CDR1 is KGHDR, CDR2 SFDVKD, per germline. CDR3 amino acids: CATSAGKEYTEAFF. The DNA of the CDR3 is TGTGCCACAAGCGCGGGTAAGGAGTACACTGAAGCTTTCTTT.

The rearrangement links TRBV11-2 to TRBJ2-3; 8 nucleotides agree with TRBD1. The CDR3 is made up of 16 amino acids. The ends lost 1 base at V and 1 base at J; junction bases unmatched: 4. CDR1 and CDR2 from the germline V gene are SGHAT and FQNNGV. Here the CDR3 DNA reads TGTGCCAGCAGCTTAGTTCCAGGGGGCCGCACAGATACGCAGTATTTT. This codes for CASSLVPGGRTDTQYF.

As for this clonotype: Compared with germline, one end of the junction differs, possibly owing to a read error. The rearrangement joins TRBV7-2 to TRBJ1-5; D is unresolved. CDR3 length equals 16 residues. Germline CDR1 and CDR2: SGHTA and FQGNSA. The CDR3 DNA sequence: TGTGCCAGCAGCTTACGTGGGAGCTATAGCAATCGGCCCCAGCATTTT. Protein: CASSLRGSYSNRPQHF.

V gene TRBV20-1 combines with J gene TRBJ2-1; D uncertain. Trimming took off 5 bases at V and 11 bases at J, with 22 bases between the two ends. CDR1 DFQATT and CDR2 SNEGSKA come from the germline V gene (reference sequence). The CDR3 sequence is 14 residues long. The CDR3: CSAWVTPNPTQQFF. The CDR3 nucleotides are TGCAGTGCTTGGGTTACTCCCAACCCCACACAGCAGTTCTTC.

This clonotype was counted a few times. V gene TRBV11-2 combines with J gene TRBJ1-2; weak D call: TRBD1 (5 bases). The CDR3 contains 15 residues. Germline V gives CDR1 SGHAT, CDR2 FQNNGV. V was clipped by 8 bases and J by 8 bases, with 24 bases between them. The CDR3 sequence: CASLRISDRRRGYTF. The CDR3 DNA follows: TGTGCCAGCCTGCGGATTAGCGACAGACGGAGAGGCTACACCTTC.

The V and J genes are TRBV6-5 and TRBJ1-4; no clear D gene. CDR3 size: 16 residues. V dropped 2 bases and J dropped 0 bases, with 10 bases sitting between them. Germline values: CDR1 MNHEY, CDR2 SVGAGI. The CDR3 protein is CASSYGSTPTNEKLFF. In DNA, the CDR3 is TGTGCCAGCAGTTACGGCTCCACCCCAACTAATGAAAAACTGTTTTTT.

This clonotype was recorded many times. This sequence joins TRBV29-1 and TRBJ2-7; D is undetermined. Trimming took 4 bases from V and 0 from J, leaving 10 bases between them. Germline-derived CDR1 and CDR2 are SQVTM and ANQGSEA. This CDR3 has 13 residues. This CDR3 reads CSVVGELSYEQYF. Written as DNA, the CDR3 is TGCAGCGTTGTGGGCGAGCTCTCCTACGAGCAGTACTTC.

This clonotype has just a few counts. This chain connects TRBV4-1 to TRBJ2-7; D unresolved. Germline V gives CDR1 MGHRA, CDR2 YSYEKL. Trimming removed 1 base from V and 2 bases from J, with 12 bases in between. The CDR3 is 15 amino acids. The CDR3, as DNA: TGCGCCAGCAGCCAAGGTCCCTCCCGGGCCTACGAGCAGTACTTC. This sequence encodes CASSQGPSRAYEQYF.

The chain carries TRBV20-1 and TRBJ1-1; tentatively, D is TRBD1 (6 bases). This CDR3 is 17 amino acids long. CDR1 is DFQATT and CDR2 is SNEGSKA in the germline V gene (reference sequence). Trimming removed 1 base at V and 2 bases at J, with 20 bases between. The CDR3 bases are TGCAGTGCTAGAGGCCCCCCCCAACAGGGACCCAACACTGAAGCTTTCTTT. Translated, it gives CSARGPPQQGPNTEAFF.

Concerning this clonotype: One end of the junction fails to match germline, which may point to a read error. This chain joins TRBV20-1 and TRBJ1-5; D remains ambiguous. This CDR3 contains 12 residues. Germline V gene data show CDR1 as DFQATT and CDR2 as SNEGSKA (reference sequence). The CDR3, as DNA: TGCAGTGCAAGAGGCGAAAATCAGCCCCAGCATTTT. This gives the protein CSARGENQPQHF.

This chain joins TRBV4-1 and TRBJ1-4; no definite D call. The CDR3 runs to 13 residues. Trimming removed 5 bases from V and 8 bases from J, with 12 bases in between. From germline, CDR1 is MGHRA and CDR2 YSYEKL. The CDR3 here is CASSYGPGEKLFF. The CDR3 DNA reads TGCGCCAGCAGCTATGGACCGGGGGAAAAACTGTTTTTT.

There are a few counts of this clonotype. The chain links TRBV6-6 to TRBJ2-3; 12 positions match TRBD2. The germline V gene encodes CDR1 MNHNY and CDR2 SVGAGI (reference sequence). V gave up 6 bases and J gave up 6 bases; unmatched junction bases: 10. This CDR3 region has 16 residues. The CDR3 DNA sequence: TGTGCCAGCAGCGATTCTAGCGGGAGGGCCATTGATACGCAGTATTTT. Translating gives CASSDSSGRAIDTQYF.

The genes are TRBV4-2 and TRBJ1-2; D is ambiguous. The CDR3 spans 14 residues. V lost 1 base, J lost 3 bases, and 9 bases lay in between. The germline gives CDR1 LGHNA, CDR2 YNFKEQ. CDR3 coding DNA: TGTGCCAGCAGCCAAGGTCAGTCACACTATGGCTACACCTTC. As protein: CASSQGQSHYGYTF.

In this sample, this clonotype turned up a few times. This chain joins TRBV20-1 and TRBJ2-1; TRBD2 might be the D (6 bases). Trimming shortened V by 6 bases and J by 0 bases, and 15 bases separated the two germline ends. The CDR3 is 15 amino acids. Germline values: CDR1 DFQATT, CDR2 SNEGSKA (reference sequence). CDR3 loop: CSARRVGGSYNEQFF. As DNA, the CDR3 is TGCAGTGCCCGCCGAGTGGGGGGCTCCTACAATGAGCAGTTCTTC.

The chain carries TRBV12-3 or TRBV12-4 and TRBJ1-2, with D unresolved. Trimming cost V 6 bases and J 5 bases, with 19 bases left between them. The CDR3 covers 15 residues. CDR3 in DNA: TGTGCCAGCAGAAAGACAACCGGCCTATTTTATGGCTACACCTTC. This translates into CASRKTTGLFYGYTF.

The rearrangement links TRBV6-2 or TRBV6-3 to TRBJ1-5; TRBD1 matches 8 bases. The germline CDR1 and CDR2 sequences are MNHEY and SVGEGT. Unmatched junction bases numbered 5, after V lost 2 bases and J lost 2 bases. This CDR3 is 16 amino acids long. CDR3 nucleotides: TGTGCCAGCAGTTACAGACAGGGGCTCGGCAATCAGCCCCAGCATTTT. Translated, it gives CASSYRQGLGNQPQHF.

This clonotype occurred a few times. This chain's CDR3 is CSARDVEGGLYEQYF. The CDR3 DNA is TGCAGTGCTAGAGATGTAGAGGGGGGCCTTTACGAGCAGTACTTC. The V call is TRBV20-1, the J call TRBJ2-7, with D perhaps TRBD1 or TRBD2 (6 bases each). V was cut by 0 bases and J by 4 bases, with 16 bases left in between. This CDR3 region has 15 residues. Germline CDR1 and CDR2: DFQATT and SNEGSKA (reference sequence).

This clonotype was counted only a few times. The chain joins TRBV7-2 to TRBJ2-5, with D hard to call. The CDR3 runs 11 residues. Germline CDR1 SGHTA, CDR2 FQGNSA. V shed 7 bases and J shed 5 bases, with 8 bases lying between them. The CDR3 sequence is CASTTYETQYF. CDR3 in DNA: TGTGCCAGCACCACGTACGAGACCCAGTACTTC. The whole variable domain, filled in from reference TRBV7-2 and TRBJ2-5, reads GAGVSQSPSNKVTEKGKDVELRCDPISGHTALYWYRQSLGQGLEFLIYFQGNSAPDKSGLPSDRFSAERTGGSVSTLTIQRTQQEDSAVYLCASTTYETQYFGPGTRLLVL.

The chain uses TRBV7-2 and TRBJ1-3, with D maybe TRBD1 (6 bases). Germline loops: CDR1 SGHTA, CDR2 FQGNSA. V was trimmed by 5 bases and J by 5 bases, leaving 13 bases between them. The CDR3 totals 14 residues. The CDR3 loop is CASSPSGARNTIYF. The CDR3 coding sequence is TGTGCCAGCAGCCCCTCAGGGGCCAGAAACACCATATATTTT.

In its sample, this clonotype was seen a few times. This chain joins TRBV20-1 and TRBJ1-2, with 7 bases matching TRBD1. This CDR3 has 14 residues. CDR1 is DFQATT, CDR2 SNEGSKA, per germline (reference sequence). Trimming cost V 4 bases and J 4 bases; bases outside gene matches: 9. CDR3 residues: CSAIDRELSYGYTF. Written as DNA, the CDR3 is TGCAGTGCTATAGACAGGGAACTTAGCTATGGCTACACCTTC.

This sequence joins TRBV7-2 and TRBJ2-5; no clear D. V was trimmed by 5 bases and J by 0 bases, leaving 10 bases between them. This CDR3 has 14 residues. CDR1 and CDR2 (germline): SGHTA, FQGNSA. This CDR3 reads CASSPQNYQETQYF. CDR3 in DNA: TGTGCCAGCAGCCCCCAGAACTACCAAGAGACCCAGTACTTC. Drawing the rest from reference TRBV7-2 and TRBJ2-5, the complete variable domain is GAGVSQSPSNKVTEKGKDVELRCDPISGHTALYWYRQSLGQGLEFLIYFQGNSAPDKSGLPSDRFSAERTGGSVSTLTIQRTQQEDSAVYLCASSPQNYQETQYFGPGTRLLVL.

This clonotype turned up a few times. The rearrangement links TRBV11-3 to TRBJ2-3, with 7 bases that match TRBD2. This CDR3 region has 15 residues. V lost 5 bases, J lost 0 bases, and 5 bases stayed unmatched. Germline V gene sequence: CDR1 SGHNT, CDR2 YENEEA. The CDR3, as DNA: TGTGCCAGCAGCCGCGGGGGATCTAGCACAGATACGCAGTATTTT. Residues: CASSRGGSSTDTQYF.

The chain employs TRBV7-9 and TRBJ2-1, with a weak D call TRBD2 (6 bases). Per germline, CDR1 SEHNR and CDR2 FQNEAQ (reference sequence). This CDR3 comprises 13 residues. The germline V and J ends were trimmed by 6 bases and 4 bases, with 10 bases remaining between them. The CDR3 DNA sequence: TGTGCCAGCAGGGTTAGCGGATACAATGAGCAGTTCTTC. This encodes CASRVSGYNEQFF. Full variable domain (missing parts from reference TRBV7-9 and TRBJ2-1): DTGVSQNPRHKITKRGQNVTFRCDPISEHNRLYWYRQTLGQGPEFLTYFQNEAQLEKSRLLSDRFSAERPKGSFSTLEIQRTEQGDSAMYLCASRVSGYNEQFFGPGTRLTVL.

This chain links TRBV6-2 or TRBV6-3 with TRBJ2-1; a weak D match, TRBD2 (6 bases). CDR3 length: 12 amino acids. Germline values: CDR1 MNHEY, CDR2 SVGEGT. V lost 5 bases and J 11 bases, leaving 13 bases between the germline ends. This chain's CDR3 is CASSTGTSKQFF. For the CDR3, the DNA is TGTGCCAGCAGTACCGGGACTTCAAAGCAGTTCTTC.